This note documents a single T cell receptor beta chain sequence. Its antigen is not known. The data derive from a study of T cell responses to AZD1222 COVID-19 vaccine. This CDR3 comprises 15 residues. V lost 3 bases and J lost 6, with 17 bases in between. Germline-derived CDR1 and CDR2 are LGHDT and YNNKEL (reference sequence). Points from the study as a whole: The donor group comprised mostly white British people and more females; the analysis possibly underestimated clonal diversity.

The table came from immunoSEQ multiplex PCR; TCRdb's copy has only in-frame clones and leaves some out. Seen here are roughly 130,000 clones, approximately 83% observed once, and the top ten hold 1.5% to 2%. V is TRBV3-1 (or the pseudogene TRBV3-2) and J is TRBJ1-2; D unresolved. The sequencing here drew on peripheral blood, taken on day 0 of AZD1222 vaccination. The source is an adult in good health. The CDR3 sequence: CASSQRHARLDGYTF. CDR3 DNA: TGTGCCAGCAGCCAGAGACACGCGCGGCTGGATGGCTACACCTTC.